These 24 T cell receptor beta chains came from one sample sequenced in a study of blood T cell repertoires in COVID-19. Only in-frame clones appear in the TCRdb table, and some are missing; sequencing was by immunoSEQ multiplex PCR. The sample records 450,000 or so clones, approximately 90% being singletons. The specimen was peripheral blood. These receptors were obtained from a man aged 18 to 30 with COVID-19, enrolled during active disease.

V usage is TRBV27 and J usage is TRBJ2-7; 7 bases map to TRBD1. Losses at the gene ends were 7 bases for V and 5 bases for J; bases not matched to a gene: 11. The CDR3 totals 14 residues. Per germline, CDR1 MNHEY and CDR2 SMNVEV (reference sequence). The CDR3 DNA sequence: TGTGCCAGCACCCAACAGGGGCCGGAACACGAGCAGTACTTC. Translation gives CASTQQGPEHEQYF.

The V gene is TRBV11-1, the J gene TRBJ2-3; TRBD2 aligns across 7 bases. In germline, CDR1 is SGHAT, CDR2 FQDESV (reference sequence). CDR3 length: 14 amino acids. With V trimmed by 1 base and J by 6 bases, 4 bases remained unmatched. CDR3 loop: CASSLGVSGDTQYF. In DNA, the CDR3 is TGTGCCAGCAGCTTAGGCGTTAGCGGGGATACGCAGTATTTT.

To note about this clone: This same CDR3 is encoded by further DNA sequences in the sample. The chain couples TRBV18 to TRBJ2-7; D call uncertain. V shed 6 bases and J shed 3 bases, with 9 bases lying between them. The CDR3 is 12 residues long. Per the germline V gene, CDR1 is KGHSH and CDR2 is LQKENI. The CDR3 coding sequence is TGTGCCAGCTCGCCCGGTAGCTACGAGCAGTACTTC. It yields the protein CASSPGSYEQYF.

The gene calls are TRBV14 and TRBJ2-3; no clear D gene. V lost 1 base to trimming and J lost 6 bases, with 8 bases between them. Germline lookup yields CDR1 SGHDN and CDR2 FVKESK. The CDR3 runs to 13 residues. The CDR3 region has the DNA TGTGCCAGCAGCCAAGTCGCGAGGGATACGCAGTATTTT. Its protein is CASSQVARDTQYF.

The chain combines TRBV19 with TRBJ1-4; 8 bases are shared with TRBD1. This CDR3 comprises 17 residues. CDR1 is LNHDA, CDR2 SQIVND, per germline (reference sequence). Unmatched junction bases numbered 9, after V lost 6 bases and J lost 0 bases. CDR3 DNA sequence: TGTGCCAGTAGCTCCTACAGGGGGGGAACAACTAATGAAAAACTGTTTTTT. Amino acids: CASSSYRGGTTNEKLFF.

The rearrangement uses TRBV10-3 and TRBJ1-1; D remains ambiguous. V was clipped by 0 bases and J by 7 bases, with 6 bases between them. This CDR3 has 12 amino acids. The V gene's germline CDR1 is ENHRY and CDR2 SYGVKD. The CDR3 DNA reads TGTGCCATCAGTGAGTCCCGGGGTGAAGCTTTCTTT. Amino acids: CAISESRGEAFF.

The chain joins TRBV13 to TRBJ2-7, with D possibly being TRBD2 (6 bases). This CDR3 contains 13 residues. Per the germline V gene, CDR1 is PRHDT and CDR2 is FYEKMQ (reference sequence). With 5 bases removed from V and 5 bases from J, the gap between germline ends came to 13 bases. CDR3 sequence: CASSKAGIDEQYF. CDR3 DNA sequence: TGTGCCAGCAGCAAAGCGGGCATCGACGAGCAGTACTTC.

V gene TRBV27 combines with J gene TRBJ1-1; a weak D match, TRBD1 (5 bases). CDR1 is MNHEY, CDR2 SMNVEV, per germline (reference sequence). Trimming took 8 bases from V and 3 from J, leaving 19 bases between them. CDR3 length equals 15 residues. CDR3 sequence: CASLPGGFIYTEAFF. The CDR3 DNA follows: TGTGCCAGCCTACCGGGGGGGTTCATTTACACTGAAGCTTTCTTT.

The chain has TRBV27 and TRBJ2-7; 11 bases are shared with TRBD2. This CDR3 spans 15 amino acids. Trimming at V came to 1 base and at J to 6 bases, leaving 5 bases not matched to a gene. Germline loops: CDR1 MNHEY, CDR2 SMNVEV (reference sequence). Here the CDR3 DNA reads TGTGCCAGCAGTTTATTAGCGGGAGGGAGCGGCGAGCAGTACTTC. It encodes CASSLLAGGSGEQYF.

V gene TRBV6-6 combines with J gene TRBJ2-3, with 7 bases lining up with TRBD1. Trimming took 5 bases from V and 1 from J; bases not matched to a gene: 3. The CDR3 has 14 residues. The germline gives CDR1 MNHNY, CDR2 SVGAGI (reference sequence). The CDR3 DNA reads as TGTGCCAGCAGTCGAGGACAGGGCACAGATACGCAGTATTTT. It codes for CASSRGQGTDTQYF.

The chain uses TRBV12-3 or TRBV12-4 and TRBJ2-2; D gene unclear. Trimming stripped 10 bases from V and 3 bases from J, with 12 bases between. This CDR3 has 13 amino acids. CDR3 sequence: CATPRSDTGELFF. The CDR3 DNA reads TGTGCCACCCCTCGGAGCGACACCGGGGAGCTGTTTTTT.

The V and J genes are TRBV6-4 and TRBJ2-3, with D maybe TRBD2 (6 bases). The CDR3 is 15 amino acids. Looked up from germline, CDR1 is MRHNA and CDR2 is SNTAGT. Trimming removed 4 bases at V and 0 bases at J, with 11 bases between. CDR3 in DNA: TGTGCCAGCAGTGCCGACGGGGGAAGCACAGATACGCAGTATTTT. It encodes CASSADGGSTDTQYF.

The chain uses TRBV3-1 (or the pseudogene TRBV3-2) and TRBJ1-1; 7 positions agree with TRBD1. The trim removed 3 bases at V and 8 bases at J, leaving 6 bases unmatched. The germline gives CDR1 LGHDT, CDR2 YNNKEL (reference sequence). The CDR3 sequence is 13 residues long. The CDR3 spells CASSHLTGEEAFF. The CDR3 DNA is TGTGCCAGCAGCCACCTAACAGGGGAGGAAGCTTTCTTT.

The chain couples TRBV19 to TRBJ2-1, with 14 bases fitting TRBD2. J gave up 3 bases and V 5 bases, and 6 bases lay outside the gene matches. CDR1 LNHDA and CDR2 SQIVND come from the germline V gene (reference sequence). CDR3 size: 17 residues. The CDR3 bases are TGTGCCAGTAGTGGAGGGACTAGCGGGAGCGGCTACAATGAGCAGTTCTTC. The encoded protein is CASSGGTSGSGYNEQFF.

V gene TRBV30 combines with J gene TRBJ1-2; 8 bases match TRBD1. V lost 2 bases to trimming and J lost 5 bases; unmatched junction nucleotides: 7. Looked up from germline, CDR1 is GTSNPN and CDR2 is SVGIG (reference sequence). The CDR3 totals 14 residues. CDR3 amino acids: CAWSPGTGRYGYTF. The CDR3 DNA sequence: TGTGCCTGGAGTCCTGGGACAGGAAGATATGGCTACACCTTC.

V usage is TRBV11-2 and J usage is TRBJ2-3; D might be TRBD1 (6 bases). CDR1 is SGHAT, CDR2 FQNNGV, per germline. CDR3 size: 15 residues. Trimming pared 8 bases from V and 2 bases from J, leaving 17 bases between. The DNA for the CDR3 is TGTGCCAGCGGAGAGGGGGTGATCTTCACAGATACGCAGTATTTT. Translated, it gives CASGEGVIFTDTQYF.

The CDR3 here is CASSLLSPTEETQYF. Here the CDR3 DNA reads TGTGCCAGCAGCTTGCTAAGCCCAACCGAAGAGACCCAGTACTTC. The rearrangement uses TRBV5-4 and TRBJ2-5, with D unresolved. Deletions cut 1 base from V and 3 bases from J, with 13 bases between. CDR1 SGHNT and CDR2 YYREEE come from the germline V gene (reference sequence). This CDR3 spans 15 amino acids.

This chain joins TRBV7-9 and TRBJ2-5, with 11 bases matching TRBD1. The CDR3 sequence is 16 residues long. Germline CDR1 reads SEHNR; CDR2 reads FQNEAQ (reference sequence). With V trimmed by 3 bases and J by 7 bases, 10 bases remained unmatched. Written as DNA, the CDR3 is TGTGCCAGCAGCTTTGGGTGGACAGGGGGCGCGGGGACCCAGTACTTC. The encoded protein is CASSFGWTGGAGTQYF.

The gene calls are TRBV7-9 and TRBJ2-1, with 12 bases fitting TRBD2. Germline lookup yields CDR1 SEHNR and CDR2 FQNEAQ (reference sequence). The CDR3 is 17 amino acids. V trimming: 5 bases; J trimming: 6 bases; junction bases outside the gene matches: 11. The CDR3: CASSLSKTSGGGNEQFF. CDR3 DNA: TGTGCCAGCAGCCTTAGTAAGACTAGCGGGGGAGGCAATGAGCAGTTCTTC.

The CDR3 loop is CASDGGITDTQYF. The CDR3 DNA follows: TGTGCCAGCGACGGGGGGATCACAGATACGCAGTATTTT. The gene calls are TRBV11-2 and TRBJ2-3, with 7 nucleotides matching TRBD2. V shed 8 bases and J 2 bases; nucleotides not matched to a gene: 4. Germline CDR1 SGHAT, CDR2 FQNNGV. The CDR3 runs 13 residues.

The gene calls are TRBV9 and TRBJ2-2, with D possibly matching TRBD2 (5 bases). The germline CDR1 and CDR2 sequences are SGDLS and YYNGEE. There are 12 residues in the CDR3. With 4 bases removed from V and 7 bases from J, the gap between germline ends came to 8 bases. In DNA, the CDR3 is TGTGCCAGCAGCAAAGAGGGCGGGGAGCTGTTTTTT. This translates into CASSKEGGELFF.

This clone was seen just once. The V and J genes are TRBV27 and TRBJ2-7; 7 bases map to TRBD2. Germline-derived CDR1 and CDR2 are MNHEY and SMNVEV (reference sequence). The CDR3 consists of 17 residues. The junction had 18 bases not matched to a gene; V was cut back by 5 bases and J by 5 bases. CDR3 sequence: CASSLRFQTSSVHEQYF. As DNA, the CDR3 is TGTGCCAGCAGTCTCCGTTTCCAGACTAGCAGTGTGCACGAGCAGTACTTC.

The DNA of the CDR3 is TGTGCCAGCATAGGGTTACAGGGTAACTATGGCTACACCTTC. Protein product: CASIGLQGNYGYTF. The J gene is TRBJ1-2, the V gene TRBV2; the D gene is possibly TRBD1 (6 bases). The V and J ends lost 7 bases and 1 base respectively, with 13 bases between them. The CDR3 covers 14 residues. Germline V gives CDR1 SNHLY, CDR2 FYNNEI. Drawing the rest from reference TRBV2 and TRBJ1-2, the complete variable domain is EPEVTQTPSHQVTQMGQEVILRCVPISNHLYFYWYRQILGQKVEFLVSFYNNEISEKSEIFDDQFSVERPDGSNFTLKIRSTKLEDSAMYFCASIGLQGNYGYTFGSGTRLTVV.

V usage is TRBV5-1 and J usage is TRBJ2-1; TRBD2 might be the D (6 bases). Germline V lookup: CDR1 SGHRS, CDR2 YFSETQ. V was cut by 1 base and J by 5 bases, with 10 bases left in between. There are 14 residues in the CDR3. The CDR3 region is CASSLFRTNNEQFF. The DNA of the CDR3 is TGCGCCAGCAGCTTGTTCAGGACTAACAATGAGCAGTTCTTC.